The clone carrying this TCR beta chain occurred a few times. Its antigen is unknown. V lost 0 bases and J lost 2, with 17 bases in between. The germline gives CDR1 SGHRS, CDR2 YFSETQ. CDR3 size: 17 residues. The sample comes from a study of T cells after yellow fever vaccination. Study-wide points: Re-detected after boosting: most primary clones, 95% to 98% of CD4 and about 89% of CD8. A weaker secondary response peaked on day 5, the primary on day 15.

For TCR, cDNA came from 5'RACE template switching, which added a universal primer site and UMIs. TCRdb re-derived calls from the 5' RACE reads in MiXCR, one entry per CDR3 protein. Of around 160,000 distinct CDR3 sequences in the sample, 6% to 7.5% were seen once. The input for sequencing was CD4+ T cells sorted from PBMCs, taken less than 6 days after the first yellow fever vaccination. This receptor was obtained from a man between 18 and 29 years old who received the YFV17D yellow fever vaccine. The chain uses TRBV5-1 and TRBJ1-2; D gene ambiguous. CDR3 bases: TGCGCCAGCAGCTTGGAAGGCAGGAGCTTCGACAACTATGGCTACACCTTC. It translates to CASSLEGRSFDNYGYTF.